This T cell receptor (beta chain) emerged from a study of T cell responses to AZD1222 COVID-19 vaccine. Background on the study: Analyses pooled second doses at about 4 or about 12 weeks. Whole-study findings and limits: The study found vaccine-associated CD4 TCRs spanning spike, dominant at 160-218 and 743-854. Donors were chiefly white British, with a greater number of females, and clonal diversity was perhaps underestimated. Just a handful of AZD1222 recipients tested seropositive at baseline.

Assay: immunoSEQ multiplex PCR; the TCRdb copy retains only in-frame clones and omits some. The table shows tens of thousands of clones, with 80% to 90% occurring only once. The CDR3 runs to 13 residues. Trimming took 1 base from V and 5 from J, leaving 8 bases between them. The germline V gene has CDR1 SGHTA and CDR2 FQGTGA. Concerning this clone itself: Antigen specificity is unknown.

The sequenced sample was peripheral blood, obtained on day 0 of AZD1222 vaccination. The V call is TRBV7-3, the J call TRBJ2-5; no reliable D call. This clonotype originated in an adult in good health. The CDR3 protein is CASSLIPSETQYF. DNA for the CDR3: TGTGCCAGCAGCTTAATCCCTTCTGAGACCCAGTACTTC.